This T cell receptor beta chain stems from a study of tumor-infiltrating lymphocytes in primary liver carcinoma. Turning to the study itself: Samples returned roughly 3.65 to 7.5 million productive TCRbeta reads, a yield that was similar across tissue types. Whole-study findings and limits: Unsorted bulk processing meant the study did not compare CD4+ and CD8+ repertoires. Tumor-adjacent and tumor-blood pairs shared a smaller degree of overlap than tumor region pairs.

Trimming stripped 10 bases from V and 0 bases from J, with 10 bases between. This CDR3 has 13 amino acids. Priming with a constant-region primer yielded TCR beta cDNA from about 450 ng total RNA. Slightly modified ARM-PCR with three nested multiplex PCR rounds yielded TCR beta libraries. Researchers ran the first two PCR rounds for roughly 10 cycles each with TRBV1-TRBV30 forward primers and a C-beta reverse primer. TCRdb ran MiXCR on the multiplex PCR reads and lists one entry per CDR3 protein. The sample consists of about 320,000 distinct CDR3 sequences, about 60% of them appearing once. On this clonotype itself: Its target is unknown. Since a much larger clone is just one base distant, this may be a read error.

For blood RNA, unsorted whole blood served as the source, and germline DNA was extracted too. Patients carried chronic HBV infection without prior treatment. The gene calls are TRBV12-3 or TRBV12-4 and TRBJ2-1, with a tentative D call TRBD1 (5 bases). The specimen sequenced was peripheral blood. The clonotype originates from a man in his forties with primary liver carcinoma and hepatitis B virus infection. The CDR3 sequence: CANRIGSYNEQFF. CDR3 bases: TGTGCCAACAGGATAGGCTCCTACAATGAGCAGTTCTTC.